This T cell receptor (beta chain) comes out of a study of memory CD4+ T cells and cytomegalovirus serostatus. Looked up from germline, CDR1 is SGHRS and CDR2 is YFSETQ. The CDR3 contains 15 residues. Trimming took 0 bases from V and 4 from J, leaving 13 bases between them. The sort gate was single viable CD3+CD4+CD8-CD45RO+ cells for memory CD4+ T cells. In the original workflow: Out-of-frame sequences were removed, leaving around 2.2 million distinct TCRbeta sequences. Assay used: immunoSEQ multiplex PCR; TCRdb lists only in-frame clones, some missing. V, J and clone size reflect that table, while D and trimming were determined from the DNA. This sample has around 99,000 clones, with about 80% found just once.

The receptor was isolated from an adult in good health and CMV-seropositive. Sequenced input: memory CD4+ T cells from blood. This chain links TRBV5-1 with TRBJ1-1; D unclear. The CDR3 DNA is TGCGCCAGCAGCTTGGATTGGGGTGGGATCACTGAAGCTTTCTTT. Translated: CASSLDWGGITEAFF.